Listed below are T cell receptor beta chains from one sample, sequenced in a study of brain metastases from non-small cell lung cancer. Clones were read by immunoSEQ multiplex PCR, and TCRdb kept only the in-frame ones, dropping some. The repertoire consists of about 6,000 clones, with roughly 80% occurring once and the leading ten covering 7.4%. The sample consisted of primary lung tumor tissue. These receptors were obtained from a donor aged 40 or older with non-small cell lung cancer. The CDR3 runs from the conserved cysteine through the conserved F or W. The order of the fields is clone size, CDR3 length, J gene, V gene, D gene, CDR3 protein, CDR3 DNA. The D gene is left open where the match is weak. Size values are once, few and many counts, or a class for expanded clones, and some rows have none.

clone size: .
CDR3 length: 16
J gene: TRBJ2-1
V gene: TRBV5-4
D gene: TRBD2
CDR3 protein: CASSVVGGGPYNEQFF
CDR3 DNA: TGTGCCAGCAGCGTTGTTGGCGGGGGGCCCTACAATGAGCAGTTCTTC

clone size: once
CDR3 length: 13
J gene: TRBJ2-3
V gene: TRBV24-1
D gene: .
CDR3 protein: CATRGLGTDTQYF
CDR3 DNA: TGTGCCACCAGGGGGTTGGGCACAGATACGCAGTATTTT

clone size: few
CDR3 length: 13
J gene: TRBJ1-2
V gene: TRBV6-2/TRBV6-3
D gene: .
CDR3 protein: CASSYLNNYGYTF
CDR3 DNA: TGTGCCAGCAGTTACCTTAATAACTATGGCTACACCTTC

clone size: few
CDR3 length: 15
J gene: TRBJ1-5
V gene: TRBV2
D gene: .
CDR3 protein: CASSETTGTDEPQHF
CDR3 DNA: TGTGCCAGCAGTGAAACTACCGGAACCGATGAGCCCCAGCATTTT

clone size: .
CDR3 length: 13
J gene: TRBJ1-5
V gene: TRBV18
D gene: .
CDR3 protein: CASSPGGNQPQHF
CDR3 DNA: TGTGCCAGCTCACCAGGAGGCAATCAGCCCCAGCATTTT

clone size: .
CDR3 length: 12
J gene: TRBJ1-1
V gene: TRBV28
D gene: TRBD1
CDR3 protein: CASAETGSEAFF
CDR3 DNA: TGTGCCAGCGCCGAGACAGGGTCTGAAGCTTTCTTT

clone size: once
CDR3 length: 16
J gene: TRBJ2-6
V gene: TRBV2
D gene: .
CDR3 protein: CASIESDFSGANVLTF
CDR3 DNA: TGTGCCAGCATAGAATCGGACTTCTCTGGGGCCAACGTCCTGACTTTC

clone size: .
CDR3 length: 14
J gene: TRBJ1-6
V gene: TRBV5-6
D gene: .
CDR3 protein: CASRGRGVGSPLHF
CDR3 DNA: TGTGCCAGCAGAGGGCGCGGGGTTGGTTCACCCCTCCACTTT

clone size: .
CDR3 length: 16
J gene: TRBJ1-1
V gene: TRBV3-1/TRBV3-2
D gene: TRBD1
CDR3 protein: CASSQEWDRGGTEAFF
CDR3 DNA: TGTGCCAGCAGCCAAGAATGGGACAGGGGGGGCACTGAAGCTTTCTTT

clone size: .
CDR3 length: 14
J gene: TRBJ2-7
V gene: TRBV28
D gene: TRBD1
CDR3 protein: CASARTGGDYEQYF
CDR3 DNA: TGTGCCAGCGCGAGGACAGGGGGGGACTACGAGCAGTACTTC

clone size: .
CDR3 length: 14
J gene: TRBJ1-2
V gene: TRBV2
D gene: .
CDR3 protein: CASSGPQGLSGYTF
CDR3 DNA: TGTGCCAGCAGTGGACCTCAAGGGCTAAGCGGCTACACCTTC

clone size: .
CDR3 length: 14
J gene: TRBJ1-2
V gene: TRBV10-1
D gene: TRBD1
CDR3 protein: CASSRGREGDGYTF
CDR3 DNA: TGCGCCAGCAGTAGGGGGCGCGAAGGAGATGGCTACACCTTC

clone size: .
CDR3 length: 13
J gene: TRBJ2-5
V gene: TRBV4-3
D gene: .
CDR3 protein: CASSQELKETQYF
CDR3 DNA: TGCGCCAGCAGCCAAGAATTAAAAGAGACCCAGTACTTC

clone size: .
CDR3 length: 14
J gene: TRBJ2-3
V gene: TRBV6-5
D gene: .
CDR3 protein: CASQGGISTDTQYF
CDR3 DNA: TGTGCCAGCCAGGGGGGGATTAGCACAGATACGCAGTATTTT

clone size: .
CDR3 length: 15
J gene: TRBJ2-7
V gene: TRBV27
D gene: .
CDR3 protein: CASNRYAGTSYEQYF
CDR3 DNA: TGTGCCAGCAACCGATACGCCGGGACATCTTACGAGCAGTACTTC

clone size: .
CDR3 length: 16
J gene: TRBJ1-1
V gene: TRBV7-9
D gene: .
CDR3 protein: CASSLRGGTVNTEAFF
CDR3 DNA: TGTGCCAGCAGCTTGCGCGGTGGGACGGTGAACACTGAAGCTTTCTTT

clone size: once
CDR3 length: 14
J gene: TRBJ2-7
V gene: TRBV2
D gene: .
CDR3 protein: CATERGDDGYEQYF
CDR3 DNA: TGTGCCACCGAGAGAGGGGATGATGGCTACGAGCAGTACTTC

clone size: once
CDR3 length: 13
J gene: TRBJ2-2
V gene: TRBV14
D gene: .
CDR3 protein: CASNPPGTGELFF
CDR3 DNA: TGTGCCAGCAACCCCCCCGGGACCGGGGAGCTGTTTTTT

clone size: .
CDR3 length: 15
J gene: TRBJ1-1
V gene: TRBV9
D gene: .
CDR3 protein: CASSPGSLGNTEAFF
CDR3 DNA: TGTGCCAGCAGCCCAGGGAGTTTGGGGAACACTGAAGCTTTCTTT

clone size: .
CDR3 length: 13
J gene: TRBJ1-1
V gene: TRBV7-9
D gene: .
CDR3 protein: CASSSLGGGRAFF
CDR3 DNA: TGTGCCAGCAGTTCCCTGGGAGGCGGGAGGGCTTTCTTT

clone size: .
CDR3 length: 19
J gene: TRBJ2-3
V gene: TRBV19
D gene: TRBD2
CDR3 protein: CASSMYAPRASGGKYTQYF
CDR3 DNA: TGTGCCAGTAGTATGTACGCCCCTAGGGCTAGCGGGGGGAAATATACGCAGTATTTT

clone size: .
CDR3 length: 17
J gene: TRBJ2-1
V gene: TRBV24-1
D gene: .
CDR3 protein: CATSDRDGTGPYNEQFF
CDR3 DNA: TGTGCCACCAGTGACCGCGACGGCACGGGCCCCTACAATGAGCAGTTCTTC

clone size: once
CDR3 length: 15
J gene: TRBJ2-2
V gene: TRBV5-1
D gene: .
CDR3 protein: CASSLSTANTEELFF
CDR3 DNA: TGCGCCAGCAGCTTGTCCACCGCCAACACCGAGGAGCTGTTTTTT

clone size: .
CDR3 length: 15
J gene: TRBJ2-1
V gene: TRBV5-4
D gene: TRBD2
CDR3 protein: CASSFNSGGPNEQFF
CDR3 DNA: TGTGCCAGCAGCTTCAATAGCGGGGGGCCCAATGAGCAGTTCTTC

clone size: .
CDR3 length: 15
J gene: TRBJ2-1
V gene: TRBV27
D gene: TRBD1
CDR3 protein: CASLPGTGSRNEQFF
CDR3 DNA: TGTGCCAGCCTCCCCGGGACAGGGTCAAGGAATGAGCAGTTCTTC

clone size: .
CDR3 length: 13
J gene: TRBJ2-7
V gene: TRBV6-5
D gene: .
CDR3 protein: CASSLRERYEQYF
CDR3 DNA: TGTGCCAGCAGCCTCAGGGAAAGGTACGAGCAGTACTTC

clone size: few
CDR3 length: 17
J gene: TRBJ2-2
V gene: TRBV4-1
D gene: .
CDR3 protein: CASSLTPGSPNTGELFF
CDR3 DNA: TGCGCCAGCAGCCTTACTCCCGGGTCGCCTAACACCGGGGAGCTGTTTTTT

clone size: .
CDR3 length: 16
J gene: TRBJ2-7
V gene: TRBV4-1
D gene: .
CDR3 protein: CASSQLFLSGSYEQYF
CDR3 DNA: TGCGCCAGCAGCCAGCTCTTCCTCAGTGGGTCCTACGAGCAGTACTTC

clone size: .
CDR3 length: 13
J gene: TRBJ1-1
V gene: TRBV5-8
D gene: .
CDR3 protein: CASSRSGVPEAFF
CDR3 DNA: TGTGCCAGCAGCCGCTCGGGAGTACCTGAAGCTTTCTTT

clone size: .
CDR3 length: 15
J gene: TRBJ2-7
V gene: TRBV6-5
D gene: TRBD1
CDR3 protein: CASSYWDRDNYEQYF
CDR3 DNA: TGTGCCAGCAGTTACTGGGACAGGGACAACTACGAGCAGTACTTC

clone size: .
CDR3 length: 13
J gene: TRBJ2-7
V gene: TRBV15
D gene: TRBD1
CDR3 protein: CATSRGDSYEQYF
CDR3 DNA: TGTGCCACCAGCAGGGGGGACAGCTACGAGCAGTACTTC